The rows below give T cell receptor beta chains drawn from one sample of a study of blood T cell repertoires in COVID-19. TCRdb's copy holds only in-frame clones and misses some; the assay was immunoSEQ multiplex PCR. The sample shows about 130,000 clones, around 83% of them seen only once. The sequenced sample was peripheral blood. All receptors come from a woman aged 50 to 60 with acute or convalescent COVID-19. Both conserved end residues are part of each CDR3. A D gene is named only where the DNA matches it firmly. Only part of the rows carry a size: once, few, many, or a class if the clone is expanded.

TRBV2	TRBJ2-7	TRBD2	.	TGTGCCAGCAGCGAACGGACCGGGACTAGCGGGCACGAGCAGTACTTC	CASSERTGTSGHEQYF
TRBV6-5	TRBJ1-2	.	.	TGTGCCAGCAGTTTTTCGGGAGGTGCCTATGGCTACACCTTC	CASSFSGGAYGYTF
TRBV18	TRBJ1-5	TRBD1	few	TGTGCCAGCTCATCTACACAGACAGGGAAACTAAGCAATCAGCCCCAGCATTTT	CASSSTQTGKLSNQPQHF
TRBV7-3	TRBJ1-3	.	.	TGTGCCAGCAGCTTATCCGCGACAAGCTCTGGAAACACCATATATTTT	CASSLSATSSGNTIYF
TRBV18	TRBJ2-7	.	.	TGTGCCAGCTCACCGGGCTTAGTCCGCTACGAGCAGTACTTC	CASSPGLVRYEQYF
TRBV7-6	TRBJ1-1	.	.	TGTGCCAGCAGCCTCGCCGGGACAAGGGAAGCTTTCTTT	CASSLAGTREAFF
TRBV9	TRBJ2-1	TRBD2	once	TGTGCCAGCAGCCCCCGCCCTAAACTAGCGGCCTACAATGAGCAGTTCTTC	CASSPRPKLAAYNEQFF
TRBV2	TRBJ1-5	.	few	TGTGCCAGCAGTGGACAGACCCTTAGCAATCAGCCCCAGCATTTT	CASSGQTLSNQPQHF
TRBV15	TRBJ1-3	.	.	TGTGCCACCAGCAGAGGGACAGCAGCTGGAAACACCATATATTTT	CATSRGTAAGNTIYF
TRBV14	TRBJ1-5	.	.	TGTGCCAGCAGCCAAGAACATAATCAGCCCCAGCATTTT	CASSQEHNQPQHF
TRBV24-1	TRBJ1-2	TRBD1	once	TGTGCCGCCGAACCGGGACAGGGGTATGGCTACACCTTC	CAAEPGQGYGYTF
TRBV5-6	TRBJ1-3	TRBD1	once	TGTGCCAGCAGCAGGACAGGGTCTGGAAACACCATATATTTT	CASSRTGSGNTIYF
TRBV6-6	TRBJ2-1	TRBD2	.	TGTGCCAGCAGTTTCGGACTAGCGGGACGAGTCAATGAGCAGTTCTTC	CASSFGLAGRVNEQFF
TRBV29-1	TRBJ1-1	.	once	TGCAGCGCCGGGACTTACGGCCCCACTGAAGCTTTCTTT	CSAGTYGPTEAFF
TRBV2	TRBJ1-2	.	.	TGTGCCAGCAGTTCCAAATATGGCTACACCTTC	CASSSKYGYTF
TRBV19	TRBJ1-6	TRBD1	.	TGTGCCAGTTCGCGACAGGGTAGAAATTCACCCCTCCACTTT	CASSRQGRNSPLHF
TRBV4-1	TRBJ2-3	TRBD1	.	TGCGCCAGCAGCCAAGATAGGGGGCCAGCAACAGATACGCAGTATTTT	CASSQDRGPATDTQYF
TRBV24-1	TRBJ2-3	TRBD1	few	TGTGCCACCAGTGATAAGACAGGGGACATTGCAGATACGCAGTATTTT	CATSDKTGDIADTQYF
TRBV12-3/TRBV12-4	TRBJ1-2	.	.	TGTGCCAGCACCCAGGGCTATGGCTACACCTTC	CASTQGYGYTF
TRBV30	TRBJ1-5	TRBD1	.	TGTGCCTGGAGTAGGGGGACAGGGGTTGAACAGCCCCAGCATTTT	CAWSRGTGVEQPQHF
TRBV7-9	TRBJ1-1	.	.	TGTGCCAGCAGCAAGAAGGGGGAAACTGAAGCTTTCTTT	CASSKKGETEAFF
TRBV5-4	TRBJ2-3	.	.	TGTGCCAGCAGCTTGGTAGTTGGGGGGGGGCCCTCAGATACGCAGTATTTT	CASSLVVGGGPSDTQYF
TRBV2	TRBJ1-5	TRBD1	.	TGTGCCAGCAGCCGGACAGGGACCCAGCCCCAGCATTTT	CASSRTGTQPQHF
TRBV3-1/TRBV3-2	TRBJ1-4	.	.	TGTGCCAGCAGCCAAGAAAAGGGGGTATGGGAAAAACTGTTTTTT	CASSQEKGVWEKLFF
TRBV19	TRBJ1-5	TRBD1	.	TGTGCCAGTAGTCCACAGGGGGTCAATCAGCCCCAGCATTTT	CASSPQGVNQPQHF
TRBV19	TRBJ2-2	.	.	TGTGCCATTCAACATGATACCGGGGAGCTGTTTTTT	CAIQHDTGELFF
TRBV27	TRBJ1-2	.	few	TGTGCCAGCAGCCAAACAGGGACGGGCTACACCTTC	CASSQTGTGYTF
TRBV5-1	TRBJ1-1	TRBD1	.	TGCGCCAGCAGCTTGGCCCTACAGGGGGGGAACACTGAAGCTTTCTTT	CASSLALQGGNTEAFF
TRBV7-9	TRBJ1-6	.	once	TGTGCCAGCAGCCCCCTTAGACAGGATACCTATAATTCACCCCTCCACTTT	CASSPLRQDTYNSPLHF
TRBV9	TRBJ1-1	.	.	TGTGCCAGCAGCGTAAGGTATTTGAAGGCGGACACTGAAGCTTTCTTT	CASSVRYLKADTEAFF
TRBV6-5	TRBJ1-2	TRBD1	.	TGTGCCAGCAACACCCAGGGGGCGGTGTATGGCTACACCTTC	CASNTQGAVYGYTF
TRBV9	TRBJ1-4	TRBD1	.	TGTGCCAGCAGCTCTGGTAGGGACAGGGGAGATGAAAAACTGTTTTTT	CASSSGRDRGDEKLFF
TRBV6-6	TRBJ1-6	.	.	TGTGCCAGTAATGCCGGGACAACAAATTCACCCCTCCACTTT	CASNAGTTNSPLHF
TRBV9	TRBJ1-6	TRBD1	.	TGTGCCAGCAGCGCGGGACAGGGGCGCTCACCCCTCCACTTT	CASSAGQGRSPLHF
TRBV7-2	TRBJ2-2	.	.	TGTGCCAGCAGCCCGTCTTGGGCCAGGGCCGGGGAGCTGTTTTTT	CASSPSWARAGELFF
TRBV6-5	TRBJ1-1	.	once	TGTGCCAGCAGTCCCGGGACATTCAACACTGAAGCTTTCTTT	CASSPGTFNTEAFF
TRBV6-5	TRBJ1-5	.	.	TGTGCCAGCAGCCGAGCGGGTCGTCTGCCCCAGCATTTT	CASSRAGRLPQHF
TRBV11-3	TRBJ2-1	.	.	TGTGCCAGCAGCACCCGGGACAACAATGAGCAGTTCTTC	CASSTRDNNEQFF
TRBV6-5	TRBJ1-2	TRBD1	.	TGTGCCAGCAGTTACCGTGAACAGGGGGCTTATGGCTACACCTTC	CASSYREQGAYGYTF
TRBV27	TRBJ1-5	.	.	TGTGCCAGCAGGCGCGCACCGGATCAGCCCCAGCATTTT	CASRRAPDQPQHF
TRBV30	TRBJ1-2	.	.	TGTGCCTGGAGTCTAGGCGGGGGGCCCAACTATGGCTACACCTTC	CAWSLGGGPNYGYTF
TRBV13	TRBJ2-1	.	few	TGTGCCAGCAGCCGCCAACAGGGATACAATGAGCAGTTCTTC	CASSRQQGYNEQFF
TRBV23-1	TRBJ1-3	.	.	TGCGCCAGCAGTCGGGGACTTCCCTATCATGGAAACACCATATATTTT	CASSRGLPYHGNTIYF
TRBV11-2	TRBJ1-1	.	.	TGTGCCAGCAGCTTCCTCCAGGGGTACCGGGTGAACACTGAAGCTTTCTTT	CASSFLQGYRVNTEAFF
TRBV2	TRBJ1-6	TRBD1	.	TGTGCCAGCAGTCCGGGACAGGGGAATTCACCCCTCCACTTT	CASSPGQGNSPLHF
TRBV5-6	TRBJ1-4	TRBD1	.	TGTGCCAGCAGCTTTTGGGGACAGGGAGGTGAAAAACTGTTTTTT	CASSFWGQGGEKLFF
TRBV3-1/TRBV3-2	TRBJ2-2	TRBD1	.	TGTGCCAGCAGCCAAGCCCGACAGGGCGGCGGGGAGCTGTTTTTT	CASSQARQGGGELFF
TRBV19	TRBJ2-2	TRBD1	.	TGTGCCAGTAGTATATCTGGGGACAGAAGGCGAACCGGGGAGCTGTTTTTT	CASSISGDRRRTGELFF
TRBV19	TRBJ2-2	TRBD1	.	TGTGCCAGTAGTACCCGGACAGGGCGGACCACCGGGGAGCTGTTTTTT	CASSTRTGRTTGELFF
TRBV15	TRBJ2-1	TRBD2	.	TGTGCCACCAGCTCTAGCGGGTCCTACAATGAGCAGTTCTTC	CATSSSGSYNEQFF